This T cell receptor beta chain comes out of a study of T cell repertoires in cytomegalovirus infection. About the study: A matching HLA type, together with CMV infection, was signaled by public TCR beta signatures.

TCRdb processed the reads anew with MiXCR; each CDR3 protein has one entry. The sample yields some 300,000 distinct CDR3 sequences, around 9.6% seen once. This clonotype was picked up many times. Its antigen remains unidentified. The V and J ends lost 2 bases and 6 bases respectively, with 10 bases between them. This CDR3 has 13 amino acids. CDR1 is MNHEY and CDR2 is SVGAGI in the germline V gene. Regarding the study as a whole: Cumulative frequency of public TCR beta families picked out carriers of CMV plus the relevant HLA. In two of eight donors, the top clonotype was HLA-C-restricted CMV-specific.

The TCR was taken from a human donor in good health (CMV status not recorded). Some clones in this sample may be carry-over from other donors' samples. This rearrangement joins TRBV6-5 to TRBJ1-2; tentatively, D is TRBD1 (5 bases). Source material: PBMCs. The CDR3 sequence: CASSYRGRDGYTF. The DNA of the CDR3 is TGTGCCAGCAGTTACCGGGGGAGGGATGGCTACACCTTC.